A single sample gave rise to the 27 T cell receptor beta chains below, sequenced in a study of blood T cells in healthy people across ages. Sample-barcoded 5' priming and a J-beta primer mix drove a second PCR of about 6 to 12 cycles. TCRdb re-called the 5' RACE reads through MiXCR, storing one row per CDR3 protein. The profile shows about 1.6 million distinct CDR3 sequences, roughly 32% of them singletons. Specimen: blood. These receptors all stem from a woman aged 25 to 45 in good health.

The genes are TRBV10-3 and TRBJ1-2; 9 nucleotides align to TRBD1. Germline CDR1 ENHRY, CDR2 SYGVKD. The V segment lost 10 bases and the J segment 3 bases; nucleotides outside the gene matches: 15. This CDR3 is 16 amino acids long. The CDR3 here is CASNVLGTGYDYGYTF. The CDR3 DNA is TGTGCCAGCAATGTCCTGGGGACAGGGTACGACTATGGCTACACCTTC.

This clonotype was observed a handful of times. This chain joins TRBV12-3 or TRBV12-4 and TRBJ2-7; D possibly corresponds to TRBD2 (5 bases). Trimming removed 3 bases at V and 0 bases at J, with 18 bases between. This CDR3 has 17 residues. CDR3 DNA sequence: TGTGCCAGCAGTTTTCGTGGAGGACCGGGATCCTCCTACGAGCAGTACTTC. Amino acids: CASSFRGGPGSSYEQYF.

This clonotype was seen only a few times. This sequence joins TRBV30 and TRBJ1-2; D uncertain. The ends were cut back, 3 bases at V and 8 bases at J, with 16 bases in the middle. Germline lookup yields CDR1 GTSNPN and CDR2 SVGIG (reference sequence). CDR3 length equals 13 residues. The CDR3 nucleotides are TGTGCCTGGAGGGCAGGCCCAAGTCGGGGCTACACCTTC. This gives the protein CAWRAGPSRGYTF.

The chain links TRBV6-1 to TRBJ2-1, with 11 bases that match TRBD2. CDR1 is MNHNS, CDR2 SASEGT, per germline. With 3 bases clipped from V and 10 bases from J, the junction kept 8 bases outside the gene matches. The CDR3 consists of 15 residues. The CDR3 region has the DNA TGTGCCAGCAGTGAGTCGACTAGCGGGAAATTCGAGCAGTTCTTC. Encoded protein: CASSESTSGKFEQFF.

This clonotype was picked up many times. V and J are TRBV29-1 and TRBJ2-7, with D perhaps matching TRBD1 (6 bases). Trimming shortened V by 2 bases and J by 4 bases, and 9 bases separated the two germline ends. The CDR3 is made up of 12 amino acids. Germline CDR1 and CDR2: SQVTM and ANQGSEA. In nucleotides, the CDR3 is TGCAGCGTTGAAACAGGGAATTACGAGCAGTACTTC. Its protein product is CSVETGNYEQYF.

The chain uses TRBV24-1 and TRBJ2-5, with D maybe TRBD1 (6 bases). V lost 10 bases and J 2 bases, leaving 16 bases between the germline ends. The CDR3 covers 14 residues. Germline V CDR1 and CDR2: KGHDR, SFDVKD. The CDR3 spells CATGQSLAQETQYF. In DNA form, the CDR3 reads TGTGCCACTGGACAGTCCCTGGCGCAAGAGACCCAGTACTTC.

There are a few counts of this clonotype. The V call is TRBV6-2 or TRBV6-3, the J call TRBJ1-5; 10 nucleotides align to TRBD1. Germline CDR1 reads MNHEY; CDR2 reads SVGEGT. The CDR3 covers 15 residues. The ends lost 2 bases at V and 9 bases at J; junction bases unmatched: 7. The CDR3 sequence is CASSYPGQGFLPQHF. In DNA, the CDR3 is TGTGCCAGCAGTTACCCGGGACAGGGGTTCTTGCCCCAGCATTTT.

As DNA, the CDR3 is TGTGCCAGCAGACGGACCGCCGGCCACGAGCAGTACTTC. Translation gives CASRRTAGHEQYF. V gene TRBV2 combines with J gene TRBJ2-7; D remains ambiguous. From germline, CDR1 is SNHLY and CDR2 FYNNEI. Deletions cut 6 bases from V and 5 bases from J, with 14 bases between. The CDR3 spans 13 residues.

This rearrangement joins TRBV2 to TRBJ1-1; D unresolved. The CDR3 length is 15 residues. Between the trimmed V and J ends, which lost 6 bases and 0 bases, there was a span of 14 bases. Germline CDR1 is SNHLY and CDR2 is FYNNEI. DNA for the CDR3: TGTGCCAGCAGGGATACACTCTTGGTGAACACTGAAGCTTTCTTT. Translation: CASRDTLLVNTEAFF.

The genes are TRBV11-2 and TRBJ2-5; D unclear. Germline V gene sequence: CDR1 SGHAT, CDR2 FQNNGV. V gave up 8 bases and J gave up 0 bases, with 10 bases separating them. The CDR3 loop spans 13 amino acids. The CDR3 spells CASGSPDQETQYF. CDR3 DNA: TGTGCCAGCGGCTCCCCAGACCAAGAGACCCAGTACTTC.

This clonotype has just a few counts. CDR3 in amino acids: CASSPRDSDYEQYF. DNA for the CDR3: TGTGCCAGCAGCCCCCGGGACAGTGACTACGAGCAGTACTTC. The V gene is TRBV9, the J gene TRBJ2-7; 7 nucleotides match TRBD1. In germline, CDR1 is SGDLS, CDR2 YYNGEE. The trim removed 4 bases at V and 3 bases at J, leaving 7 bases unmatched. This CDR3 has 14 amino acids.

V and J are TRBV7-7 and TRBJ2-3; 8 bases align to TRBD1. Per germline, CDR1 SSHAT and CDR2 FNYEAQ (reference sequence). J was trimmed by 6 bases and V by 5 bases; bases with no gene match: 10. The CDR3 sequence is 15 residues long. Here the CDR3 DNA reads TGTGCCAGCAGCCCCGGACAGGGACCAGGGGATACGCAGTATTTT. This encodes CASSPGQGPGDTQYF. Looking up the rest from reference TRBV7-7 and TRBJ2-3 gives the full variable domain: GAGVSQSPRYKVTKRGQDVTLRCDPISSHATLYWYQQALGQGPEFLTYFNYEAQPDKSGLPSDRFSAERPEGSISTLTIQRTEQRDSAMYRCASSPGQGPGDTQYFGPGTRLTVL.

This clonotype showed up just a few times. The rearrangement joins TRBV7-3 to TRBJ1-6; D remains ambiguous. Germline CDR1 reads SGHTA; CDR2 reads FQGTGA. V lost 0 bases and J lost 7, with 7 bases in between. The CDR3 is made up of 14 amino acids. Here the CDR3 DNA reads TGTGCCAGCAGCTTAACGCCAGCCAATTCACCCCTCCACTTT. This gives the protein CASSLTPANSPLHF.

This clonotype was seen a single time. The chain links TRBV30 to TRBJ2-1; perhaps TRBD1 as D (6 bases). Germline V gene sequence: CDR1 GTSNPN, CDR2 SVGIG (reference sequence). Trimming took off 4 bases at V and 2 bases at J, with 9 bases between the two ends. This CDR3 contains 13 residues. The CDR3 nucleotides are TGTGCCTGGACCAGGGGTCCCTACAATGAGCAGTTCTTC. Encoded protein: CAWTRGPYNEQFF.

V and J are TRBV27 and TRBJ2-7; 7 positions match TRBD2. CDR1 is MNHEY and CDR2 is SMNVEV in the germline V gene (reference sequence). The V and J ends lost 3 bases and 0 bases, in that order; junction bases with no gene match: 8. This CDR3 comprises 16 residues. The CDR3 region is CASSFSAGDFSYEQYF. CDR3 sequence (DNA): TGTGCCAGCAGTTTCAGTGCGGGGGACTTCTCCTACGAGCAGTACTTC.

The table lists this clonotype with a few counts. This chain uses TRBV7-3 with TRBJ2-5; 7 bases fit TRBD2. Germline values: CDR1 SGHTA, CDR2 FQGTGA. V was clipped by 5 bases and J by 14 bases; unmatched bases: 20. There are 15 residues in the CDR3. In nucleotides, the CDR3 is TGTGCCAGCAGCCCTGGGGCTAGCGGAGCCTACGAGCATTACTTC. This codes for CASSPGASGAYEHYF.

This clonotype was observed a handful of times. This chain uses TRBV3-1 with TRBJ2-7; D is uncertain. This CDR3 has 14 amino acids. Trimming removed 4 bases from V and 4 bases from J, with 14 bases in between. The germline V gene encodes CDR1 LGHDT and CDR2 YNNKEL (reference sequence). CDR3 region: CASSLTHSNYEQYF. The CDR3 bases are TGTGCCAGCAGCCTCACGCACTCTAATTACGAGCAGTACTTC.

This clonotype was seen only a few times. The V call is TRBV20-1, the J call TRBJ1-2, with 7 positions matching TRBD1. V shed 3 bases, J shed 2 bases, and the junction held 9 bases outside the gene matches. The germline gives CDR1 DFQATT, CDR2 SNEGSKA (reference sequence). The CDR3 totals 15 residues. As DNA, the CDR3 is TGCAGTGCTAGCCCCGGGACAGCCAACAACTATGGCTACACCTTC. It codes for CSASPGTANNYGYTF.

This clonotype was seen a few times. This chain joins TRBV21-1 and TRBJ2-5; the table names TRBD1, a call not compared with the DNA. TRBV21-1 is deemed a pseudogene. This CDR3 has 15 amino acids. The chain's CDR3 is CASYDGTGTQETQYF. In DNA, the CDR3 is TGTGCCAGCTACGACGGGACAGGGACCCAAGAGACCCAGTACTTC.

This chain uses TRBV10-1 with TRBJ2-3, with a tentative D call TRBD1 (5 bases). The germline V gene has CDR1 WNHNN and CDR2 SYGVQD (reference sequence). The CDR3 consists of 18 residues. V lost 1 base and J lost 0, with 17 bases in between. The CDR3, as DNA: TGCGCCAGCAGTGAGTTGCCCTCCGGGCAGGGTAGCACAGATACGCAGTATTTT. Protein: CASSELPSGQGSTDTQYF.

This clonotype came up many times. The rearrangement joins TRBV5-1 to TRBJ2-7; D is ambiguous. Trimming shortened V by 0 bases and J by 2 bases, and 9 bases separated the two germline ends. This CDR3 is 14 amino acids long. CDR1 is SGHRS and CDR2 is YFSETQ in the germline V gene. The CDR3 is CASSLDRTTYEQYF. The DNA of the CDR3 is TGCGCCAGCAGCTTGGATAGGACCACCTACGAGCAGTACTTC.

This clonotype was seen at least ten times. The rearrangement joins TRBV20-1 to TRBJ1-4; D unclear. Germline V gives CDR1 DFQATT, CDR2 SNEGSKA (reference sequence). The CDR3 covers 12 residues. With 2 bases removed from V and 4 bases from J, the gap between germline ends came to 5 bases. The CDR3 coding sequence is TGCAGTGCTAGATTGCTTAATGAAAAACTGTTTTTT. Protein product: CSARLLNEKLFF.

The J gene is TRBJ1-2, the V gene TRBV3-1; tentative D call: TRBD1 (6 bases). Germline lookup yields CDR1 LGHDT and CDR2 YNNKEL (reference sequence). V lost 0 bases, J lost 9 bases, and 11 bases lay in between. The CDR3 length is 13 residues. This CDR3 is CASSQDRQARYTF. CDR3 bases: TGTGCCAGCAGCCAAGACCGACAGGCTCGCTACACCTTC.

This clonotype was recorded a few times. The V gene is TRBV28, the J gene TRBJ1-2; D is uncertain. The CDR3 covers 12 residues. Germline CDR1 MDHEN, CDR2 SYDVKM. V was clipped by 10 bases and J by 4 bases, with 13 bases between them. The CDR3 DNA follows: TGTGCCACCAGCCCATCCGGCTATGGCTACACCTTC. It translates to CATSPSGYGYTF.

The chain recombines TRBV11-2 with TRBJ2-3, with 14 bases fitting TRBD2. V trimming: 4 bases; J trimming: 4 bases; junction bases outside the gene matches: 13. CDR3 length: 19 residues. The germline V gene encodes CDR1 SGHAT and CDR2 FQNNGV. CDR3 sequence: CASSSISGLAGVGPDTQYF. The CDR3 DNA reads TGTGCCAGCAGCTCCATATCGGGACTAGCGGGAGTCGGGCCAGATACGCAGTATTTT.

V is TRBV20-1 and J is TRBJ2-3, with D perhaps matching TRBD2 (7 bases). This CDR3 has 15 residues. Germline V gives CDR1 DFQATT, CDR2 SNEGSKA (reference sequence). V was pared by 5 bases and J by 8 bases, with 23 bases between. CDR3 sequence reads: CSAGGTGGGYGTQYF. The DNA of the CDR3 is TGCAGTGCTGGGGGCACGGGGGGCGGCTATGGTACGCAGTATTTT.

In its sample, this clonotype was seen a few times. This rearrangement joins TRBV20-1 to TRBJ2-7; TRBD2 matches at 8 bases. The J call is uncertain, as TRBJ2-5 better fits the DNA end. Germline V gene sequence: CDR1 DFQATT, CDR2 SNEGSKA (reference sequence). CDR3 length equals 13 residues. The CDR3 reads CSTQGLGVETQYF. CDR3 bases: TGCAGTACGCAGGGACTAGGGGTAGAGACCCAGTACTTC.